This TCR beta chain was profiled in a study of shared clonotypes between healthy human individuals. Background on the study: The study drew on two women and a few men aged 18 to 49 as donors. Per donor, CD8 memory used one plate, CD8 naive used two, CD4 memory used three and CD4 naive used three.

In its sample, this clone was seen once. The deep-level immunoSEQ assay was used. Sequencing was performed with immunoSEQ multiplex PCR; in TCRdb, only in-frame clones are kept and a portion is missing. The sample contains roughly 2 million clones, approximately 96% of which appear only once. There are 19 residues in the CDR3. V lost 3 bases to trimming and J lost 2 bases; unmatched junction nucleotides: 18. In germline, CDR1 is LNHNV, CDR2 YYDKDF (reference sequence). J is TRBJ2-7 and V is TRBV15; 8 positions match TRBD2. The sample taken for sequencing was naive CD4+ T cells sorted from blood. This sample's subset: CD45RA+ positively selected. The clonotype originates from a man aged 18 to 30 in good health. The CDR3 nucleotides are TGTGCCACCAGCAGTGGGCTTCCAGGTCGGCGGGAGGATGCCTACGAGCAGTACTTC. It translates to CATSSGLPGRREDAYEQYF.